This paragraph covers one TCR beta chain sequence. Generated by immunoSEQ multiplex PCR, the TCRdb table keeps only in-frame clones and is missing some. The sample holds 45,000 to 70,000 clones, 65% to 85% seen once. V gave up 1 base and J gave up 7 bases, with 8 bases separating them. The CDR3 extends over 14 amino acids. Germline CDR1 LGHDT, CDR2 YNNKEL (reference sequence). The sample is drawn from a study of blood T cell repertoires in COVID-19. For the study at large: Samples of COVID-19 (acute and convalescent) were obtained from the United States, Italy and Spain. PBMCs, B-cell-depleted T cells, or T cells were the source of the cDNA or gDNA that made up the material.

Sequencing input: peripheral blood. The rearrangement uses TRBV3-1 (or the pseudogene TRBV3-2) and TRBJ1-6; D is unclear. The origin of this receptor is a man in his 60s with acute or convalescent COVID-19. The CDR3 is CASSQGSVNSPLHF. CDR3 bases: TGTGCCAGCAGCCAAGGTAGTGTGAATTCACCCCTCCACTTT.